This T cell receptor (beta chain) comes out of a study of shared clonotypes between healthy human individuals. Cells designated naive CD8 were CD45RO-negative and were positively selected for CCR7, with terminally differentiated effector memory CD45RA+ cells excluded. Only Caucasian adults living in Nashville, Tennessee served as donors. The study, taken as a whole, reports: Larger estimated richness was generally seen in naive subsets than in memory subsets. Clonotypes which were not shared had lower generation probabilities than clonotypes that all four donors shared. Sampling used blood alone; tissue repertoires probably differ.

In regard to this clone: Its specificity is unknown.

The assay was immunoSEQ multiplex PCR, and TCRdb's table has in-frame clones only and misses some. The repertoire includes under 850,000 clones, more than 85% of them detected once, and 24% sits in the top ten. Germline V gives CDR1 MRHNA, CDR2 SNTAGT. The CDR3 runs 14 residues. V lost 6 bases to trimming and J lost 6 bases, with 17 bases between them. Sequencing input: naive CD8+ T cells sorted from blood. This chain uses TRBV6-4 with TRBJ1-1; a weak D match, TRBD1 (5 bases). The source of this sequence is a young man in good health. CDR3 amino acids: CASRDTLGDAEAFF. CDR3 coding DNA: TGTGCCAGCAGAGACACCCTTGGGGACGCTGAAGCTTTCTTT.